The subject of this entry is one T cell receptor beta chain. This CDR3 is missing its conserved last phenylalanine or tryptophan, likely due to a read error. The iRepertoire nested amplicon-rescue multiplex PCR amplified TCR alpha and beta CDR3s from RNA. MiXCR was run by TCRdb on the multiplex PCR reads, yielding one entry per CDR3 protein. The sample consists of roughly 190,000 distinct CDR3 sequences, around 30% of them appearing once. These data are taken from a study of glioma-infiltrating T cells. The sequence came from a human donor with low-grade glioma or glioblastoma, undergoing nonglioma brain surgery, or in good health (not recorded which). Material: glioma tissue, nonneoplastic brain tissue, or PBMCs (not recorded which).

The CDR3 bases are TGCGCCAGCAGCCAAGATCTTTATGACGGATACTCTGGGGCCAACGTCCTGACTTTA. It is translated as CASSQDLYDGYSGANVLTL. The J gene is TRBJ2-6, the V gene TRBV4-1; no clear D. The CDR3 loop spans 19 amino acids. Trimming took off 0 bases at V and 0 bases at J, with 15 bases between the two ends. Per germline, CDR1 MGHRA and CDR2 YSYEKL.